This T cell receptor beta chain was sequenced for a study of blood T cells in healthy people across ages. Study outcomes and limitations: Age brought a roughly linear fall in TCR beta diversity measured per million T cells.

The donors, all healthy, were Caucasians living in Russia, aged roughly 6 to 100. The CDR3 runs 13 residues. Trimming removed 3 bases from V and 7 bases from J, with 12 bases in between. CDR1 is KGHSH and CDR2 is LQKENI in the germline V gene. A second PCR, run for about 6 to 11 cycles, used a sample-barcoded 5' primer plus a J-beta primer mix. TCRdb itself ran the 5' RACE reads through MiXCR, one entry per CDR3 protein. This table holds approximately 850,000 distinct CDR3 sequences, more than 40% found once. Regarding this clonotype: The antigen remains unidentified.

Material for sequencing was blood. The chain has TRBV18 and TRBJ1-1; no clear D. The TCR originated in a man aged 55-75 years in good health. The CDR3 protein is CASSPSGSSEAFF. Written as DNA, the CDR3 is TGTGCCAGCTCACCCTCGGGGAGCAGTGAAGCTTTCTTT.